One and the same sample provided the 2 T cell receptor beta chains below, sequenced in a study of blood T cells in healthy people across ages. With a J-beta primer mix and a sample-barcoded 5' primer, a second PCR ran about 6 to 11 cycles. Each CDR3 protein is one row after TCRdb ran MiXCR on the 5' RACE reads. This table holds 870,000 or so distinct CDR3 sequences, around 26% found once. Sequences were obtained from blood. These receptors originate from an elderly woman in good health.

The sample holds many counts of this clonotype. The chain has TRBV29-1 and TRBJ2-4; a weak D match, TRBD2 (5 bases). The CDR3 contains 18 residues. Trimming stripped 4 bases from V and 2 bases from J, with 24 bases between. CDR1 is SQVTM, CDR2 ANQGSEA, per germline. In DNA form, the CDR3 reads TGCAGCGTTGCCGAGGGAGCCGAACCCGGCGGCCCCAAAAACATTCAGTACTTC. It codes for CSVAEGAEPGGPKNIQYF.

The V and J genes are TRBV11-2 and TRBJ1-1; unclear D gene. The V gene lost 5 bases and the J gene lost 0 bases, with 7 bases spanning the gap. Per the germline V gene, CDR1 is SGHAT and CDR2 is FQNNGV. The CDR3 has 13 residues. The CDR3 bases are TGTGCCAGCAGCGTTAAGTTGAACACTGAAGCTTTCTTT. Translating it yields CASSVKLNTEAFF.